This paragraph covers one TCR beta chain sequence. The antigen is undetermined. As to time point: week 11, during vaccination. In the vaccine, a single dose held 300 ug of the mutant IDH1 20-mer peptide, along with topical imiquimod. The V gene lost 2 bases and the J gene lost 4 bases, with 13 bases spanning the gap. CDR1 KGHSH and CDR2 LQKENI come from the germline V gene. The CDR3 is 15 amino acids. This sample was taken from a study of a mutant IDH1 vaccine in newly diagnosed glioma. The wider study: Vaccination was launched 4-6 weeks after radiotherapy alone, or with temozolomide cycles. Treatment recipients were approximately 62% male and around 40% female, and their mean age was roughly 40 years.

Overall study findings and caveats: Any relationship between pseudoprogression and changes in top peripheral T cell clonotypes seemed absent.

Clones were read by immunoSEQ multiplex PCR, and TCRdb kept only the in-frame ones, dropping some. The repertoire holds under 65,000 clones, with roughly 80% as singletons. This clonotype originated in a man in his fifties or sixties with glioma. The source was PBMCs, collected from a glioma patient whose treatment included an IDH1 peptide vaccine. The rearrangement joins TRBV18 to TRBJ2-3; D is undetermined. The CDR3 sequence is CASSPMAIIADTQYF. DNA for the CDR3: TGTGCCAGCTCACCAATGGCGATCATTGCAGATACGCAGTATTTT.